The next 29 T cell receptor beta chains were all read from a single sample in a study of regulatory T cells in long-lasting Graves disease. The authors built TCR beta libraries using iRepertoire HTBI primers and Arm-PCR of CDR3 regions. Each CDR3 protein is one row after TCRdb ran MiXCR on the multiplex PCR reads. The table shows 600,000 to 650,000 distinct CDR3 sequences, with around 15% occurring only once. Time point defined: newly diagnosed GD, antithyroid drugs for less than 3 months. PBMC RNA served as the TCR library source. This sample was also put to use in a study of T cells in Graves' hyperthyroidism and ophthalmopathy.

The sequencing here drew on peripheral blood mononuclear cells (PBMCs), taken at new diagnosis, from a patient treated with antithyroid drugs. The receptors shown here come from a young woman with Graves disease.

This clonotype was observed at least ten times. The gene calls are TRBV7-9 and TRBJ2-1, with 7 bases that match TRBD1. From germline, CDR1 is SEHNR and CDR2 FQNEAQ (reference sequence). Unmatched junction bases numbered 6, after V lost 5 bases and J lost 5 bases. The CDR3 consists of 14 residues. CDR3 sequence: CASSPRTGNNEQFF. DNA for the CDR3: TGTGCCAGCAGCCCGAGGACAGGTAACAATGAGCAGTTCTTC.

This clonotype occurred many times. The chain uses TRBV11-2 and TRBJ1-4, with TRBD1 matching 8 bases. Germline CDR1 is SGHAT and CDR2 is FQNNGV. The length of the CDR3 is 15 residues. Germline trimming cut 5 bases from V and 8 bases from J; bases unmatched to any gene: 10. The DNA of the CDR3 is TGTGCCAGCAGCCCGGGACAGGACTCGGGCGAAAAACTGTTTTTT. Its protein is CASSPGQDSGEKLFF. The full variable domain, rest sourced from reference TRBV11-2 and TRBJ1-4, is EAGVAQSPRYKIIEKRQSVAFWCNPISGHATLYWYQQILGQGPKLLIQFQNNGVVDDSQLPKDRFSAERLKGVDSTLKIQPAKLEDSAVYLCASSPGQDSGEKLFFGSGTQLSVL.

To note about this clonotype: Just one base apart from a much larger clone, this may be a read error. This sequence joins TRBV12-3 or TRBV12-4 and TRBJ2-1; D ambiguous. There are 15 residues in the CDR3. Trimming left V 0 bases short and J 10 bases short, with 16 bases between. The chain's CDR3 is CASSLAAGRIDEQFF. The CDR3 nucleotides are TGTGCCAGCAGTTTAGCTGCCGGCAGGATCGACGAGCAGTTCTTC.

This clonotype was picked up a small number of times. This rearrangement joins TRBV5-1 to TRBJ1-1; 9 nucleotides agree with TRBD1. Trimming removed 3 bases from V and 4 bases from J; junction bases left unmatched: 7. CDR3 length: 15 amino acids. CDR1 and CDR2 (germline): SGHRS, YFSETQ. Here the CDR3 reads CASSSQGATGTEAFF. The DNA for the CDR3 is TGCGCCAGCAGCTCACAGGGGGCAACGGGCACTGAAGCTTTCTTT.

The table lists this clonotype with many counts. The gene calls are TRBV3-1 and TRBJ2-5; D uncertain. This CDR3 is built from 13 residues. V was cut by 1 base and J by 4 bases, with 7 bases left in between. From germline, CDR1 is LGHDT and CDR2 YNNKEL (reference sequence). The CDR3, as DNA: TGTGCCAGCAGCCAAGGTGGTGGAGAGACCCAGTACTTC. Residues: CASSQGGGETQYF.

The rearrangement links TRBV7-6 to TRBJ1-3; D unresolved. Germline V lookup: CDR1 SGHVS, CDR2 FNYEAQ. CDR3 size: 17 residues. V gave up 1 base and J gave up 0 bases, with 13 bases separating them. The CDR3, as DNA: TGTGCCAGCAGCTTAGAGGGTCGCGTAGTCTCTGGAAACACCATATATTTT. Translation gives CASSLEGRVVSGNTIYF.

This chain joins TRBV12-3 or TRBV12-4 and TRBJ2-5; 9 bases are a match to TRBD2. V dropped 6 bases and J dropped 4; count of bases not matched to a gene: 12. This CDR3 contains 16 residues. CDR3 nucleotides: TGTGCCAGCAGCGAGGGCCGGGCGGGAGGGCCAGAGACCCAGTACTTC. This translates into CASSEGRAGGPETQYF.

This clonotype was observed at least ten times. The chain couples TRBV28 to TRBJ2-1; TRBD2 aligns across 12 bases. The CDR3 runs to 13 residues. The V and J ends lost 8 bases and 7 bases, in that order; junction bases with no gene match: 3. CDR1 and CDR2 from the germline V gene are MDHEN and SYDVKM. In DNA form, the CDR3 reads TGTGCCAGCGGACTAGCGGGACGAAATGAGCAGTTCTTC. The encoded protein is CASGLAGRNEQFF.

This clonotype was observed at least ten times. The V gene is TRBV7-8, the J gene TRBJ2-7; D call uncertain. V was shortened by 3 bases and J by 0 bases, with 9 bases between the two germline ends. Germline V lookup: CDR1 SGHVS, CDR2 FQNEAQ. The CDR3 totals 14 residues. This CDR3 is CASSFYPGSYEQYF. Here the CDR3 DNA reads TGTGCCAGCAGCTTCTACCCCGGCTCCTACGAGCAGTACTTC.

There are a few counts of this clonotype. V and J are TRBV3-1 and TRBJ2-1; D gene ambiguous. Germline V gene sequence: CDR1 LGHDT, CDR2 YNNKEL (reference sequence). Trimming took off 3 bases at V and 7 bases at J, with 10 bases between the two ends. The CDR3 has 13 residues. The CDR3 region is CASSQGRPNEQFF. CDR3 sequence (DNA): TGTGCCAGCAGCCAGGGTCGCCCTAATGAGCAGTTCTTC.

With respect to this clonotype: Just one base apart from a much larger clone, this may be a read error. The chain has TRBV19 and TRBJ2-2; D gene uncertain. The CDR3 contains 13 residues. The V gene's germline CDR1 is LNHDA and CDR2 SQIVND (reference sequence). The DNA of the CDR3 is TGTGCCGGTAGAGGTGGGAACACCGGGGAGCTGTTTTTT. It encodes CAGRGGNTGELFF. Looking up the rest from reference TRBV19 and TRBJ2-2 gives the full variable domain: DGGITQSPKYLFRKEGQNVTLSCEQNLNHDAMYWYRQDPGQGLRLIYYSQIVNDFQKGDIAEGYSVSREKKESFPLTVTSAQKNPTAFYLCAGRGGNTGELFFGEGSRLTVL.

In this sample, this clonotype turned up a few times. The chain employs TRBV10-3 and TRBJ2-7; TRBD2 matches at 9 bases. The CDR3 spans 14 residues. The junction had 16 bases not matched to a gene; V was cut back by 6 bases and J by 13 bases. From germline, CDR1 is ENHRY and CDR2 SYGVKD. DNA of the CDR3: TGTGCCATCAGAGGCGAAACTAGCGGGCCGCCAGCCTACTTC. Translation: CAIRGETSGPPAYF.

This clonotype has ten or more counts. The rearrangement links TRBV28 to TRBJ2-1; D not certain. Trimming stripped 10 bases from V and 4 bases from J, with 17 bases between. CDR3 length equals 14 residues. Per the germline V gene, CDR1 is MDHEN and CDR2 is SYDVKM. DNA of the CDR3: TGTGCCACCACCGCCTTGGCGGAGTACAATGAGCAGTTCTTC. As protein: CATTALAEYNEQFF.

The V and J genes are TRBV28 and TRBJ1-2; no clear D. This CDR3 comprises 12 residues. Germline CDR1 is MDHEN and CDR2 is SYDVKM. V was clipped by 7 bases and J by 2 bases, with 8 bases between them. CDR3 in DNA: TGTGCCAGCAAAGAGAGGAACTATGGCTACACCTTC. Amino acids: CASKERNYGYTF.

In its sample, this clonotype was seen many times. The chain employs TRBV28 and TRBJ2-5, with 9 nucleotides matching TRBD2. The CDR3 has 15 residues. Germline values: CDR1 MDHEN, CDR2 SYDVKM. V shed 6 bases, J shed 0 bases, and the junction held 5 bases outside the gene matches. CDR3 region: CASRSSGANQETQYF. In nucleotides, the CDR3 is TGTGCCAGCAGATCTAGCGGGGCAAACCAAGAGACCCAGTACTTC.

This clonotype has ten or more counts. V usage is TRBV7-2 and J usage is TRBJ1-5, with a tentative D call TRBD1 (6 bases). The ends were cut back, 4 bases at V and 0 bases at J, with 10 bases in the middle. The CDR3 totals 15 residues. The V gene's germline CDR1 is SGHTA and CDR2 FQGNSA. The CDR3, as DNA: TGTGCCAGCAGCTACGAGGGGGGTAGCAATCAGCCCCAGCATTTT. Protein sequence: CASSYEGGSNQPQHF. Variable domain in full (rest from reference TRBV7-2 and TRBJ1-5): GAGVSQSPSNKVTEKGKDVELRCDPISGHTALYWYRQSLGQGLEFLIYFQGNSAPDKSGLPSDRFSAERTGGSVSTLTIQRTQQEDSAVYLCASSYEGGSNQPQHFGDGTRLSIL.

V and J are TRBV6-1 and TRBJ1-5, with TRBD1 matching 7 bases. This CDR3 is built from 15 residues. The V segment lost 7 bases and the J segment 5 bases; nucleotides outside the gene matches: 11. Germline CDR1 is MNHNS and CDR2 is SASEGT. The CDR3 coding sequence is TGTGCCAGCAACAAGGGGGCAATTTTATATCAGCCCCAGCATTTT. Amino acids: CASNKGAILYQPQHF.

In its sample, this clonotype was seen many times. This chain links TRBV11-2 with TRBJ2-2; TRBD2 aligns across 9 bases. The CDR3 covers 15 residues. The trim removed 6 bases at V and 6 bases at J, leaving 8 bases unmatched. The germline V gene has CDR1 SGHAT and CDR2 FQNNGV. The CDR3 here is CASRSLAGRAGELFF. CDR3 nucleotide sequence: TGTGCCAGCAGATCCCTAGCGGGAAGGGCCGGGGAGCTGTTTTTT.

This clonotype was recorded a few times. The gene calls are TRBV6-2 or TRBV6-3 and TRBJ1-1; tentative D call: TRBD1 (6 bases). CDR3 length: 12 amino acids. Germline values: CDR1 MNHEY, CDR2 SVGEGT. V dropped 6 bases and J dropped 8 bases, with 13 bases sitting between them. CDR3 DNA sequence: TGTGCCAGCAGCATGGGGGGGGGCGAAGCTTTCTTT. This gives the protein CASSMGGGEAFF.

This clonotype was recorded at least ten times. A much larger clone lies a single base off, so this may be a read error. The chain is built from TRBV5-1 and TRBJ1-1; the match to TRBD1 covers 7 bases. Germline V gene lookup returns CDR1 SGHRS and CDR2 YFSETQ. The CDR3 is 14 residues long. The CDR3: CASSSGTANTEAFF. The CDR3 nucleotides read TGTGCCAGCAGCTCGGGGACAGCGAACACTGAAGCTTTCTTT.

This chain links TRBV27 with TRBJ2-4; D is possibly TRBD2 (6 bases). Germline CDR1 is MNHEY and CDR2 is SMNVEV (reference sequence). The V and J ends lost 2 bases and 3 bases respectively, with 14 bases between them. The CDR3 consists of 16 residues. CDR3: CASSLIGGVGKNIQYF. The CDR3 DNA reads TGTGCCAGCAGTTTAATAGGAGGGGTGGGCAAAAACATTCAGTACTTC.

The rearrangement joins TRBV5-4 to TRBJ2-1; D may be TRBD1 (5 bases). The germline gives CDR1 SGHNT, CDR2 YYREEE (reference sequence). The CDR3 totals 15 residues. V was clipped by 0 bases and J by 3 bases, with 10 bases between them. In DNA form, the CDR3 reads TGTGCCAGCAGCTTGGGACAGATCTTCTACAATGAGCAGTTCTTC. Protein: CASSLGQIFYNEQFF. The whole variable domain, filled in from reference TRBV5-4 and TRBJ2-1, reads ETGVTQSPTHLIKTRGQQVTLRCSSQSGHNTVSWYQQALGQGPQFIFQYYREEENGRGNFPPRFSGLQFPNYSSELNVNALELDDSALYLCASSLGQIFYNEQFFGPGTRLTVL.

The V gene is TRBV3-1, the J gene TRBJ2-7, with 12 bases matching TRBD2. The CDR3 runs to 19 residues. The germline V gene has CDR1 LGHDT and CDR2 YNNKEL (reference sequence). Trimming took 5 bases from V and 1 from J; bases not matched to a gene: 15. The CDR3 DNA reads TGTGCCAGCAGCTCCCACGGGGGGGGAGGACTAGCGGGATCCTACGAGCAGTACTTC. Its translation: CASSSHGGGGLAGSYEQYF.

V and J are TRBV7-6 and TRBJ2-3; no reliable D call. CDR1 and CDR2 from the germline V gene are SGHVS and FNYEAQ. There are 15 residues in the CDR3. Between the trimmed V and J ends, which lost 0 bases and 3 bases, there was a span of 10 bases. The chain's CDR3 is CASSLAGHGTDTQYF. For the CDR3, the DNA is TGTGCCAGCAGCTTAGCGGGTCACGGGACAGATACGCAGTATTTT. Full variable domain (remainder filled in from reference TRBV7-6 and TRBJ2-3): GAGVSQSPRYKVTKRGQDVALRCDPISGHVSLYWYRQALGQGPEFLTYFNYEAQQDKSGLPNDRFSAERPEGSISTLTIQRTEQRDSAMYRCASSLAGHGTDTQYFGPGTRLTVL.

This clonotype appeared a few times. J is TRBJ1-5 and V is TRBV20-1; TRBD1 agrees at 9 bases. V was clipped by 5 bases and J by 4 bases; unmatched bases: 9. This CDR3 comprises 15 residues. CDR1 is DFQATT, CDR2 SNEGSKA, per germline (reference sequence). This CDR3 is CSASGTGQSNQPQHF. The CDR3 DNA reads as TGCAGTGCTTCCGGGACAGGGCAATCTAATCAGCCCCAGCATTTT.

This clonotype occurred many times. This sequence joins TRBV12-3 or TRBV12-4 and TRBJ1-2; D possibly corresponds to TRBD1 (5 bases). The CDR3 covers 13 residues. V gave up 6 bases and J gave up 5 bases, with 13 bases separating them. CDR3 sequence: CASSNLDIYGYTF. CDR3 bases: TGTGCCAGCAGCAACCTGGACATTTATGGCTACACCTTC.

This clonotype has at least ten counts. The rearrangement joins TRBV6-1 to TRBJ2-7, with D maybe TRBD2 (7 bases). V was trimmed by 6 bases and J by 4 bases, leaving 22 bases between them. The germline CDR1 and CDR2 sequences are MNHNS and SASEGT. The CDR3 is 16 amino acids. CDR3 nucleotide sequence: TGTGCCAGCAGAAGGGGGGGTACGCCAGCCCTATACGAGCAGTACTTC. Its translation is CASRRGGTPALYEQYF.

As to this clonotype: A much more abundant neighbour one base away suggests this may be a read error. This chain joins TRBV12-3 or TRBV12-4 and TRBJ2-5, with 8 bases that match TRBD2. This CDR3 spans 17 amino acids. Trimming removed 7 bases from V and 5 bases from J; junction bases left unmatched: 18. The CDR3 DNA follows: TGTGCCAGCAACCATAGCGGGAAAGGAGAGAGGGGGGAGACCCAGTACTTC. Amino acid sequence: CASNHSGKGERGETQYF.

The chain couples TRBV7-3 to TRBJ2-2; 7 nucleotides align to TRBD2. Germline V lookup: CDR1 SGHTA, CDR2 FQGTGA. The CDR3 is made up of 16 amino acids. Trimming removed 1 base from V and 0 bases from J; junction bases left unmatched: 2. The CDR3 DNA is TGTGCCAGCAGCTTAAATCTAGCGGCGAACACCGGGGAGCTGTTTTTT. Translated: CASSLNLAANTGELFF. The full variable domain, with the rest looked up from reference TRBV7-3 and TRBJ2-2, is GAGVSQTPSNKVTEKGKYVELRCDPISGHTALYWYRQSLGQGPEFLIYFQGTGAADDSGLPNDRFFAVRPEGSVSTLKIQRTERGDSAVYLCASSLNLAANTGELFFGEGSRLTVL.